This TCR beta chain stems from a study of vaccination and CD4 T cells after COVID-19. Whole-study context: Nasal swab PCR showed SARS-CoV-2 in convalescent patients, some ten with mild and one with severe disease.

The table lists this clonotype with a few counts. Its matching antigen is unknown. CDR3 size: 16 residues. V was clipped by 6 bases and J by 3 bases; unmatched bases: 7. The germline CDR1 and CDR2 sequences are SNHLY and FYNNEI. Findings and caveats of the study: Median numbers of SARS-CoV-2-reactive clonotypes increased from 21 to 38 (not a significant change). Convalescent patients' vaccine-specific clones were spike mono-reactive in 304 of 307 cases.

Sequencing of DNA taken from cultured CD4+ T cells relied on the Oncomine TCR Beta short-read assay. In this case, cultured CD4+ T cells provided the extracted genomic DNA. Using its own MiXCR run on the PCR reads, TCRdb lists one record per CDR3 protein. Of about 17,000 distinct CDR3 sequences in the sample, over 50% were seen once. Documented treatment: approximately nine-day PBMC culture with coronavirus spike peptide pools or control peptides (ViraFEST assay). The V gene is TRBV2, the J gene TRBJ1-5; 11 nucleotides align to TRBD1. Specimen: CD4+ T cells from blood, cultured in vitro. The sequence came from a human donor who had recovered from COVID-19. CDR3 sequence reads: CASSLGQGALNQPQHF. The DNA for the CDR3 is TGTGCCAGCAGCCTTGGACAGGGGGCTCTCAATCAGCCCCAGCATTTT.